Presented here are 28 T cell receptor beta chains from one specimen sequenced in a study of early T cells in non-severe SARS-CoV-2 infection. TCRdb fed the 5' RACE reads into MiXCR, producing one record per CDR3 protein. The data show approximately 64,000 distinct CDR3 sequences, around 4.6% seen once. The sample taken for sequencing was whole blood. The source is an adult who was a healthcare worker with PCR-confirmed SARS-CoV-2 infection or an uninfected control (not recorded which).

The CDR3 spells CSVYDRSSNTEAFF. CDR3 DNA: TGCAGCGTTTATGACAGGTCCTCGAACACTGAAGCTTTCTTT. The rearrangement links TRBV29-1 to TRBJ1-1, with D possibly being TRBD1 (6 bases). CDR1 is SQVTM, CDR2 ANQGSEA, per germline. This CDR3 contains 14 residues. The germline V and J ends were trimmed by 5 bases and 1 base, with 14 bases remaining between them.

This clonotype was seen at least ten times. The rearrangement uses TRBV7-9 and TRBJ2-2; D is unresolved. The V gene lost 4 bases and the J gene lost 0 bases, with 9 bases spanning the gap. In germline, CDR1 is SEHNR, CDR2 FQNEAQ (reference sequence). The CDR3 runs to 15 residues. CDR3 in amino acids: CASSYPETNTGELFF. Here the CDR3 DNA reads TGTGCCAGCAGCTACCCCGAGACGAACACCGGGGAGCTGTTTTTT.

This chain links TRBV27 with TRBJ2-7; tentatively, D is TRBD1 (6 bases). CDR1 is MNHEY and CDR2 is SMNVEV in the germline V gene (reference sequence). V lost 6 bases and J 6 bases, leaving 18 bases between the germline ends. The CDR3 extends over 14 amino acids. The CDR3 DNA sequence: TGTGCCAGCAGGTTTACGCCGACAGGTCCCGAGCAGTACTTC. Translating it yields CASRFTPTGPEQYF.

V and J are TRBV20-1 and TRBJ1-2; D is unresolved. CDR1 DFQATT and CDR2 SNEGSKA come from the germline V gene (reference sequence). This CDR3 is 11 amino acids long. V gave up 6 bases and J gave up 3 bases, with 8 bases separating them. The CDR3, as DNA: TGCAGTGCCCTTAGGGACTATGGCTACACCTTC. This sequence encodes CSALRDYGYTF.

This clonotype was counted between two and nine times. J is TRBJ2-3 and V is TRBV10-3; 8 nucleotides align to TRBD2. The germline V gene encodes CDR1 ENHRY and CDR2 SYGVKD. The V and J ends lost 4 bases and 2 bases, in that order; junction bases with no gene match: 8. The CDR3 is 16 amino acids. The chain's CDR3 is CAISVGSGAATDTQYF. CDR3 sequence (DNA): TGTGCCATCAGTGTCGGTAGCGGGGCGGCCACAGATACGCAGTATTTT.

This clonotype was observed at least ten times. This sequence joins TRBV27 and TRBJ2-1; D is possibly TRBD2 (6 bases). Germline CDR1 MNHEY, CDR2 SMNVEV (reference sequence). V was trimmed by 8 bases and J by 0 bases, leaving 11 bases between them. The CDR3 is made up of 14 amino acids. The CDR3 sequence is CASRSGPSYNEQFF. The CDR3 DNA sequence: TGTGCCAGCCGAAGCGGGCCCTCCTACAATGAGCAGTTCTTC.

Only a few counts were recorded for this clonotype. V is TRBV6-1 and J is TRBJ2-7; D remains unclear. Germline V lookup: CDR1 MNHNS, CDR2 SASEGT. V was trimmed by 9 bases and J by 1 base, leaving 16 bases between them. The CDR3 covers 14 residues. Here the CDR3 reads CASNMGLLSYEQYF. Written as DNA, the CDR3 is TGTGCCAGTAATATGGGCCTCTTATCCTACGAGCAGTACTTC.

This clonotype was recorded many times. The chain joins TRBV12-3 or TRBV12-4 to TRBJ2-1, with TRBD2 matching 7 bases. With 1 base clipped from V and 11 bases from J, the junction kept 5 bases outside the gene matches. CDR3 length: 13 amino acids. For the CDR3, the DNA is TGTGCCAGCAGTTTAGGGGGGGGACCCAAGCAGTTCTTC. It specifies CASSLGGGPKQFF.

This clonotype was counted at least ten times. The chain has TRBV6-5 and TRBJ2-7; 8 nucleotides match TRBD1. CDR1 is MNHEY and CDR2 is SVGAGI in the germline V gene. The V gene end was trimmed by 4 bases and the J gene end by 2 bases; junction bases not matched to a gene: 10. The CDR3 loop spans 16 amino acids. The CDR3 sequence: CASSSLTGGNTYEQYF. In DNA form, the CDR3 reads TGTGCCAGCAGTTCCCTCACAGGGGGTAATACCTACGAGCAGTACTTC.

This clonotype was seen ten or more times. J is TRBJ2-7 and V is TRBV13; D uncertain. Per the germline V gene, CDR1 is PRHDT and CDR2 is FYEKMQ (reference sequence). The CDR3 runs to 13 residues. V was pared by 0 bases and J by 10 bases, with 13 bases between. Written as DNA, the CDR3 is TGTGCCAGCAGCTTAGGCCTTTCGACTCTTCAGTACTTC. Translating it yields CASSLGLSTLQYF.

In this sample, this clonotype turned up many times. This rearrangement joins TRBV6-5 to TRBJ1-2, with 9 bases fitting TRBD1. Germline trimming cut 5 bases from V and 8 bases from J; bases unmatched to any gene: 3. The CDR3 is made up of 12 amino acids. Germline loops: CDR1 MNHEY, CDR2 SVGAGI. As DNA, the CDR3 is TGTGCCAGCAGTGGACAGGGGTGGGGCTACACCTTC. The encoded protein is CASSGQGWGYTF.

This clonotype was seen repeatedly, ten times or more. The gene calls are TRBV5-6 and TRBJ1-5; D gene unclear. Trimming pared 2 bases from V and 2 bases from J, leaving 8 bases between. CDR1 and CDR2 from the germline V gene are SGHDT and YYEEEE. The CDR3 is 14 amino acids. CDR3 nucleotides: TGTGCCAGCAGCTTCAGTGATCGCAATCAGCCCCAGCATTTT. It translates to CASSFSDRNQPQHF.

This clonotype was observed at least ten times. The genes are TRBV7-2 and TRBJ2-2, with 14 positions matching TRBD2. Germline-derived CDR1 and CDR2 are SGHTA and FQGNSA. V shed 5 bases and J 7 bases; nucleotides not matched to a gene: 9. This CDR3 is 17 amino acids long. The CDR3 loop reads CASSPKGTSGSIGELFF. CDR3 nucleotides: TGTGCCAGCAGCCCGAAGGGGACTAGCGGGAGTATCGGGGAGCTGTTTTTT.

The table lists this clonotype with a few counts. The J gene is TRBJ1-1, the V gene TRBV7-9; no reliable D call. The CDR3 consists of 18 residues. Trimming took 5 bases from V and 4 from J, leaving 26 bases between them. Germline lookup yields CDR1 SEHNR and CDR2 FQNEAQ (reference sequence). The CDR3 loop is CASSPAMLSGEYATEAFF. The DNA of the CDR3 is TGTGCCAGCAGCCCTGCTATGCTCTCAGGCGAATATGCCACTGAAGCTTTCTTT.

This clonotype was seen only a few times. This chain uses TRBV3-1 with TRBJ2-7; D unclear. CDR3 size: 15 residues. Germline V gene sequence: CDR1 LGHDT, CDR2 YNNKEL (reference sequence). The V end was cut by 2 bases, the J end by 2 bases, with 13 bases between. The CDR3 nucleotides read TGTGCCAGCAGCCAAACCCCGGACCTCGCCTACGAGCAGTACTTC. Translation: CASSQTPDLAYEQYF.

This chain joins TRBV7-2 and TRBJ2-3, with D uncertain. V lost 5 bases to trimming and J lost 0 bases, with 9 bases between them. This CDR3 region has 14 residues. Per germline, CDR1 SGHTA and CDR2 FQGNSA. DNA for the CDR3: TGTGCCAGCAGCCTTTTCCCAAGCACAGATACGCAGTATTTT. Translated: CASSLFPSTDTQYF.

There are many counts of this clonotype. The chain recombines TRBV30 with TRBJ2-7; no definite D call. The CDR3 length is 13 residues. V was shortened by 2 bases and J by 4 bases, with 12 bases between the two germline ends. From germline, CDR1 is GTSNPN and CDR2 SVGIG (reference sequence). CDR3 sequence: CAWSYKPPYEQYF. The CDR3 DNA sequence: TGTGCCTGGAGTTACAAACCTCCTTACGAGCAGTACTTC. The full variable domain, its missing parts supplied by reference TRBV30 and TRBJ2-7, is SQTIHQWPATLVQPVGSPLSLECTVEGTSNPNLYWYRQAAGRGLQLLFYSVGIGQISSEVPQNLSASRPQDRQFILSSKKLLLSDSGFYLCAWSYKPPYEQYFGPGTRLTVT.

The sample holds a few counts of this clonotype. J is TRBJ2-7 and V is TRBV6-5; 11 positions match TRBD1. Trimming at V came to 4 bases and at J to 6 bases, leaving 8 bases not matched to a gene. The CDR3 loop spans 15 amino acids. Germline V gives CDR1 MNHEY, CDR2 SVGAGI. DNA of the CDR3: TGTGCCAGCAGTTCTCCGGGACAGGGGGGTCCCGAGCAGTACTTC. Protein product: CASSSPGQGGPEQYF.

This clonotype has ten or more counts. The V gene is TRBV11-2, the J gene TRBJ2-1; 7 bases line up with TRBD2. In germline, CDR1 is SGHAT, CDR2 FQNNGV. The CDR3 has 14 residues. Trimming at V came to 3 bases and at J to 6 bases, leaving 5 bases not matched to a gene. This CDR3 is CASSLGASGNEQFF. The DNA of the CDR3 is TGTGCCAGCAGCTTGGGTGCTAGCGGCAATGAGCAGTTCTTC.

Turning to this clonotype: A single base separates this from a much larger clone, so it may be a read error. The rearrangement uses TRBV11-2 and TRBJ1-6; tentatively, D is TRBD1 (5 bases). The ends were cut back, 5 bases at V and 8 bases at J, with 13 bases in the middle. Germline V lookup: CDR1 SGHAT, CDR2 FQNNGV. The CDR3 is 14 amino acids. The CDR3 loop reads CASSAGTIDSPLHF. CDR3 DNA: TGTGCCAGCAGCGCCGGGACGATCGATTCACCCCTCCACTTT.

This clonotype was counted many times. The chain has TRBV12-3 or TRBV12-4 and TRBJ1-1; D possibly corresponds to TRBD1 (6 bases). The germline V and J ends were trimmed by 3 bases and 3 bases, with 8 bases remaining between them. CDR3 length equals 13 residues. CDR3 region: CASSFEGDTEAFF. In DNA, the CDR3 is TGTGCCAGCAGTTTCGAGGGGGACACTGAAGCTTTCTTT.

The chain couples TRBV13 to TRBJ2-6, with 12 positions matching TRBD2. In germline, CDR1 is PRHDT, CDR2 FYEKMQ (reference sequence). V dropped 5 bases and J dropped 1; count of bases not matched to a gene: 6. There are 18 residues in the CDR3. CDR3 protein: CASSPGLAGNSGANVLTF. Here the CDR3 DNA reads TGTGCCAGCAGCCCGGGACTAGCGGGCAATTCTGGGGCCAACGTCCTGACTTTC.

This chain joins TRBV24-1 and TRBJ2-3, with D possibly being TRBD2 (6 bases). This CDR3 has 16 residues. The V gene's germline CDR1 is KGHDR and CDR2 SFDVKD. Trimming removed 3 bases from V and 5 bases from J, with 17 bases in between. The CDR3: CATSDPHQGGGDTQYF. The CDR3, as DNA: TGTGCCACCAGTGATCCTCACCAGGGAGGCGGAGATACGCAGTATTTT.

CDR3 loop: CASTMGGSGNTIYF. The CDR3 DNA is TGTGCCAGCACCATGGGTGGATCTGGAAACACCATATATTTT. The V call is TRBV12-3 or TRBV12-4, the J call TRBJ1-3, with D hard to call. This CDR3 has 14 residues. The germline V and J ends were trimmed by 7 bases and 1 base, with 11 bases remaining between them.

The sample holds a few counts of this clonotype. The J gene is TRBJ2-1, the V gene TRBV20-1; D is ambiguous. V was clipped by 4 bases and J by 2 bases, with 12 bases between them. CDR3 length: 14 residues. The germline gives CDR1 DFQATT, CDR2 SNEGSKA (reference sequence). In DNA form, the CDR3 reads TGCAGTGCTACTGACGGAAGGCCCTACAATGAGCAGTTCTTC. Amino acid sequence: CSATDGRPYNEQFF.

This clonotype appeared many times. This chain connects TRBV4-2 to TRBJ1-2; 7 bases are a match to TRBD1. The CDR3 has 14 amino acids. The ends lost 4 bases at V and 5 bases at J; junction bases unmatched: 7. The germline CDR1 and CDR2 sequences are LGHNA and YNFKEQ. This chain's CDR3 is CASSPADRDYGYTF. CDR3 in DNA: TGTGCCAGCAGCCCCGCCGACAGGGATTATGGCTACACCTTC.

This clonotype occurred many times. The chain combines TRBV6-1 with TRBJ1-5; D remains ambiguous. Germline loops: CDR1 MNHNS, CDR2 SASEGT. There are 13 residues in the CDR3. Trimming shortened V by 1 base and J by 8 bases, and 9 bases separated the two germline ends. In DNA form, the CDR3 reads TGTGCCAGCAGTGAAGAACGGCGTGAGCCCCAGCATTTT. This gives the protein CASSEERREPQHF.

This clonotype was observed a handful of times. V usage is TRBV1 and J usage is TRBJ1-2; the D call in the table, TRBD1, was not verified against the DNA. TRBV1 is termed a pseudogene. The CDR3 runs 14 residues. The CDR3 DNA reads TGCACCAGCAGCCACTCACAGGGGGGGAATGGCTACACCTTC. Residues: CTSSHSQGGNGYTF.